These T cell receptor beta chains were read from a single sample in a study of monozygotic twins with inflammatory bowel disease. TCRdb reanalyzed the 5' RACE reads and collapses them to one entry per CDR3 protein, without DNA. With about 210,000 distinct CDR3 sequences in the sample, the ten largest clones hold around 7.7%. The sequenced sample consisted of blood. The receptors stem from a human donor with ulcerative colitis or Crohn's disease, or a healthy co-twin of an affected twin (not recorded which). The CDR3 runs from the conserved cysteine through the conserved F or W. Each record gives: V gene, J gene, CDR3 protein.

v_gene: TRBV6-1; j_gene: TRBJ2-7; CDR3aa: CATSTGSAYYYEQYF
v_gene: TRBV6-2/TRBV6-3; j_gene: TRBJ1-5; CDR3aa: CASNRDSDQPQHF
v_gene: TRBV18; j_gene: TRBJ2-7; CDR3aa: CASSPPLAVSYEQYF
v_gene: TRBV7-3; j_gene: TRBJ1-1; CDR3aa: CASSSKGGGPSEAFF
v_gene: TRBV28; j_gene: TRBJ1-5; CDR3aa: CASSSPGTLHQPQHF
v_gene: TRBV30; j_gene: TRBJ1-6; CDR3aa: CAWKVLDSNSPLHF
v_gene: TRBV6-2/TRBV6-3; j_gene: TRBJ2-3; CDR3aa: CASCNRPTDTQYF
v_gene: TRBV20-1; j_gene: TRBJ2-1; CDR3aa: CSAPSRSGRGYNEQFF
v_gene: TRBV28; j_gene: TRBJ1-1; CDR3aa: CASSFLGQGGKEAFF
v_gene: TRBV30; j_gene: TRBJ2-2; CDR3aa: CAWSSLNTGELFF
v_gene: TRBV7-2; j_gene: TRBJ1-1; CDR3aa: CASLGWAPTMNTEAFF
v_gene: TRBV10-3; j_gene: TRBJ2-3; CDR3aa: CATRAGTDTQYF
v_gene: TRBV7-2; j_gene: TRBJ1-2; CDR3aa: CASSSPPGYTF
v_gene: TRBV7-7; j_gene: TRBJ2-2; CDR3aa: CASSLAAGAGELFF
v_gene: TRBV7-9; j_gene: TRBJ1-5; CDR3aa: CASSLETGGLREPQHF
v_gene: TRBV5-1; j_gene: TRBJ2-1; CDR3aa: CASSLGQGTLGYNEQFF
v_gene: TRBV4-1; j_gene: TRBJ1-1; CDR3aa: CASSQGGHLNTEAFF
v_gene: TRBV7-2; j_gene: TRBJ2-1; CDR3aa: CAGSGLAGVGEQFF
v_gene: TRBV5-4; j_gene: TRBJ2-1; CDR3aa: CASSLGKQLYNEQFF
v_gene: TRBV10-3; j_gene: TRBJ1-2; CDR3aa: CAISGDRGEFGAEGYTF
v_gene: TRBV3-1; j_gene: TRBJ2-2; CDR3aa: CASSPPPRTGNTGELFF
v_gene: TRBV5-1; j_gene: TRBJ1-5; CDR3aa: CASSLGPVSNQPQHF
v_gene: TRBV6-1; j_gene: TRBJ2-6; CDR3aa: CASGPGNVGANVLTF
v_gene: TRBV20-1; j_gene: TRBJ2-2; CDR3aa: CSARTSGNTGELFF
v_gene: TRBV20-1; j_gene: TRBJ2-3; CDR3aa: CSASQGSDTQYF
v_gene: TRBV18; j_gene: TRBJ1-5; CDR3aa: CASSLNLLGTGGQPQHF
v_gene: TRBV19; j_gene: TRBJ2-7; CDR3aa: CASSFPAGGLNEQYF
v_gene: TRBV12-3/TRBV12-4; j_gene: TRBJ1-3; CDR3aa: CASNGFSGNTIYF
v_gene: TRBV20-1; j_gene: TRBJ1-2; CDR3aa: CSARAGGNYGYTF
v_gene: TRBV4-2; j_gene: TRBJ2-2; CDR3aa: CASSQDGTRVTRTGELFF
v_gene: TRBV6-5; j_gene: TRBJ1-2; CDR3aa: CASSSPGLVFSGYTF
v_gene: TRBV3-1; j_gene: TRBJ2-1; CDR3aa: CASSVYLSNEQFF
v_gene: TRBV3-1; j_gene: TRBJ2-1; CDR3aa: CASSHPMGNEQFF